This T cell receptor beta chain appears in the sequencing data of a study of shared clonotypes between healthy human individuals. TCRdb keeps only in-frame clones here, not all; method: immunoSEQ multiplex PCR. The table lists roughly 850,000 clones, approximately 96% of them singletons. In the case of this clone: Its antigen is not known.

The V end was cut by 0 bases, the J end by 0 bases, with 11 bases between. This CDR3 is built from 17 residues. Germline loops: CDR1 LGHNA, CDR2 YSLEER. Terminally differentiated effector memory CD45RA+ cells were excluded by CCR7 positive selection of CD45RO-negative cells. All donors were healthy HIV-negative adults lacking recent acute infections or vaccinations. Findings of the study overall: Naive subsets typically showed greater estimated richness than memory subsets.

The source of this sequence is a man under 40 in good health. Sample: naive CD8+ T cells sorted from blood. The chain uses TRBV4-3 and TRBJ1-4; D unresolved. For the CDR3, the DNA is TGCGCCAGCAGCCAAGAGGTCCCGGAAGCAACTAATGAAAAACTGTTTTTT. Translated, it gives CASSQEVPEATNEKLFF.